Shown below are 27 T cell receptor beta chains from a single sample sequenced in a study of OX40 agonist ivuxolimab in advanced cancers. Using immunoSEQ multiplex PCR, the repertoire was profiled, and TCRdb retains in-frame clones only, with some absent. Of about 58,000 clones listed, approximately 75% were seen once; the top ten hold approximately 0.7%. The material was CD4+ or CD8+ T cells sorted from blood, obtained in a trial of the OX40 agonist ivuxolimab. The receptors were sampled from an adult with an advanced solid tumor such as melanoma, head and neck, liver or kidney cancer.

V and J are TRBV13 and TRBJ2-1; TRBD2 is a possible D gene (7 bases). Trimming pared 5 bases from V and 9 bases from J, leaving 23 bases between. Germline-derived CDR1 and CDR2 are PRHDT and FYEKMQ (reference sequence). This CDR3 contains 16 residues. For the CDR3, the DNA is TGTGCCAGCAGCGGGGGCGCGGGCGGGGGTACGAGTGAGCAGTTCTTC. This sequence encodes CASSGGAGGGTSEQFF.

The chain couples TRBV6-6 to TRBJ1-5, with TRBD1 identical over 7 bases. V lost 6 bases to trimming and J lost 4 bases; unmatched junction nucleotides: 6. CDR1 and CDR2 from the germline V gene are MNHNY and SVGAGI (reference sequence). The CDR3 runs 14 residues. CDR3 coding DNA: TGTGCCAGCAGCAGCTGGGGACAGAATCAGCCCCAGCATTTT. This translates into CASSSWGQNQPQHF.

This chain joins TRBV7-9 and TRBJ1-2, with 8 bases matching TRBD1. The V gene end was trimmed by 0 bases and the J gene end by 8 bases; junction bases not matched to a gene: 2. The CDR3 is 13 residues long. Germline V gene lookup returns CDR1 SEHNR and CDR2 FQNEAQ (reference sequence). CDR3 sequence reads: CASSLATGEGYTF. The DNA of the CDR3 is TGTGCCAGCAGCTTAGCGACAGGGGAAGGCTACACCTTC.

This clone was found once. The chain employs TRBV6-5 and TRBJ2-1; 7 positions match TRBD2. Germline CDR1 reads MNHEY; CDR2 reads SVGAGI. Trimming cost V 8 bases and J 5 bases; bases outside gene matches: 6. This CDR3 is 13 amino acids long. The CDR3: CASEPSGNNEQFF. CDR3 nucleotides: TGTGCCAGCGAACCTAGCGGCAACAATGAGCAGTTCTTC.

J is TRBJ2-5 and V is TRBV6-1; D perhaps matches TRBD2 (5 bases). V was pared by 10 bases and J by 5 bases, with 11 bases between. Germline loops: CDR1 MNHNS, CDR2 SASEGT. CDR3 length equals 11 residues. CDR3: CATQRAETQYF. The CDR3 DNA is TGTGCCACCCAGAGGGCGGAGACCCAGTACTTC.

This clone was picked up one time. The genes are TRBV7-2 and TRBJ2-4; tentative D call: TRBD2 (6 bases). V was cut by 0 bases and J by 3 bases, with 12 bases left in between. The CDR3 contains 16 residues. Germline V gene data show CDR1 as SGHTA and CDR2 as FQGNSA. The CDR3 loop is CASSLAPGVGKNIQYF. The CDR3 coding sequence is TGTGCCAGCAGCTTAGCCCCGGGGGTTGGCAAAAACATTCAGTACTTC.

The chain uses TRBV19 and TRBJ1-1; weak D call: TRBD1 (5 bases). The CDR3 runs to 13 residues. CDR1 and CDR2 (germline): LNHDA, SQIVND (reference sequence). V shed 7 bases and J shed 6 bases, with 15 bases lying between them. CDR3 coding DNA: TGTGCCAGTAATTGGGACGAGGACGCTGAAGCTTTCTTT. Its translation is CASNWDEDAEAFF.

The chain joins TRBV5-6 to TRBJ2-2; TRBD1 matches at 9 bases. The V segment lost 4 bases and the J segment 10 bases; nucleotides outside the gene matches: 14. CDR1 and CDR2 (germline): SGHDT, YYEEEE. This CDR3 has 16 amino acids. The CDR3 nucleotides read TGTGCCAGCAGCGGACTCCGGGACAGGGAGGTGGCGGAGCTGTTTTTT. Translating gives CASSGLRDREVAELFF.

The chain links TRBV5-5 to TRBJ2-7; 7 bases map to TRBD1. This CDR3 is 16 amino acids long. J was trimmed by 5 bases and V by 0 bases; bases with no gene match: 11. The germline gives CDR1 SGHKS, CDR2 YYEKEE (reference sequence). CDR3 sequence (DNA): TGTGCCAGCAGCTTGGCCCCTTTTCGGACAGGCGACGAGCAGTACTTC. Its translation is CASSLAPFRTGDEQYF. The full variable domain, completed using reference TRBV5-5 and TRBJ2-7, is DAGVTQSPTHLIKTRGQQVTLRCSPISGHKSVSWYQQVLGQGPQFIFQYYEKEERGRGNFPDRFSARQFPNYSSELNVNALLLGDSALYLCASSLAPFRTGDEQYFGPGTRLTVT.

The J gene is TRBJ1-5, the V gene TRBV5-1; 8 bases line up with TRBD1. The germline CDR1 and CDR2 sequences are SGHRS and YFSETQ. This CDR3 is 13 amino acids long. Germline trimming cut 4 bases from V and 11 bases from J; bases unmatched to any gene: 8. The CDR3 bases are TGCGCCAGCAGCGAGACAGGGGTTGAGGCCCAGCATTTT. This translates into CASSETGVEAQHF.

This clone has more than one count but fewer than ten. Here the CDR3 reads CASRDWDGSNYGYTF. CDR3 in DNA: TGTGCCAGCAGAGATTGGGACGGGTCTAACTATGGCTACACCTTC. The rearrangement uses TRBV27 and TRBJ1-2; D perhaps matches TRBD1 (5 bases). Germline lookup yields CDR1 MNHEY and CDR2 SMNVEV (reference sequence). This CDR3 is 15 amino acids long. V was cut by 6 bases and J by 0 bases, with 14 bases left in between.

The genes are TRBV23-1 and TRBJ1-4; D is unclear. TRBV23-1 is recorded as an ORF, its role being uncertain. Trimming took off 0 bases at V and 8 bases at J, with 13 bases between the two ends. The CDR3 is 15 residues long. CDR3 region: CASSQSRVGGEKLFF. The DNA of the CDR3 is TGCGCCAGCAGTCAATCTAGGGTTGGAGGGGAAAAACTGTTTTTT.

V is TRBV7-8 and J is TRBJ1-2, with TRBD1 identical over 10 bases. J was trimmed by 2 bases and V by 1 base; bases with no gene match: 1. The CDR3 runs 15 residues. In germline, CDR1 is SGHVS, CDR2 FQNEAQ. In nucleotides, the CDR3 is TGTGCCAGCAGCTTAGGGGGACAGGGGAACTATGGCTACACCTTC. It translates to CASSLGGQGNYGYTF.

The rearrangement uses TRBV10-3 and TRBJ1-5; the D is unclear. The V end was cut by 0 bases, the J end by 7 bases, with 4 bases between. The CDR3 has 12 residues. CDR1 is ENHRY, CDR2 SYGVKD, per germline. The chain's CDR3 is CAISESGQPQHF. As DNA, the CDR3 is TGTGCCATCAGTGAGTCCGGGCAGCCCCAGCATTTT.

The chain uses TRBV14 and TRBJ2-7; weak D call: TRBD1 (5 bases). Trimming pared 0 bases from V and 4 bases from J, leaving 16 bases between. Per germline, CDR1 SGHDN and CDR2 FVKESK. The CDR3 covers 16 residues. The CDR3, as DNA: TGTGCCAGCAGCCAAGATAGGTTCAGGGCGACTTACGAGCAGTACTTC. Translated: CASSQDRFRATYEQYF.

The chain is built from TRBV5-1 and TRBJ1-1; 10 bases are shared with TRBD1. Unmatched junction bases numbered 8, after V lost 5 bases and J lost 1 base. Germline loops: CDR1 SGHRS, CDR2 YFSETQ. The CDR3 is 16 residues long. CDR3 protein: CASSNDRGQRNTEAFF. The CDR3 DNA follows: TGCGCCAGCAGTAATGACAGGGGGCAAAGGAACACTGAAGCTTTCTTT.

The J gene is TRBJ2-4, the V gene TRBV7-2; D is uncertain. V lost 0 bases and J lost 4, with 7 bases in between. Germline V gene sequence: CDR1 SGHTA, CDR2 FQGNSA. The CDR3 consists of 14 residues. For the CDR3, the DNA is TGTGCCAGCAGCTTAGCCCCCGGAAAAAACATTCAGTACTTC. Residues: CASSLAPGKNIQYF.

This clone was detected only once. The J gene is TRBJ2-1, the V gene TRBV5-4, with 15 bases identical to TRBD2. The V and J ends lost 5 bases and 6 bases, in that order; junction bases with no gene match: 6. The germline gives CDR1 SGHNT, CDR2 YYREEE (reference sequence). The CDR3 has 16 amino acids. The CDR3 DNA sequence: TGTGCCAGCAGGCGGACTAGCGGGGGGGCCCCCAATGAGCAGTTCTTC. Protein sequence: CASRRTSGGAPNEQFF.

V usage is TRBV6-1 and J usage is TRBJ1-6; D is ambiguous. This CDR3 has 15 amino acids. Between the trimmed V and J ends, which lost 1 base and 0 bases, there was a span of 4 bases. Germline V gene sequence: CDR1 MNHNS, CDR2 SASEGT. The CDR3 DNA reads TGTGCCAGCAGTGAAGAAGTCTCCTATAATTCACCCCTCCACTTT. Protein sequence: CASSEEVSYNSPLHF.

The V and J genes are TRBV6-1 and TRBJ1-1; D is unclear. Germline CDR1 is MNHNS and CDR2 is SASEGT. Trimming removed 4 bases at V and 0 bases at J, with 12 bases between. CDR3 length: 15 amino acids. CDR3 in DNA: TGTGCCAGCAGTGCTGAGTGGGTTATGAACACTGAAGCTTTCTTT. Protein product: CASSAEWVMNTEAFF.

V and J are TRBV11-2 and TRBJ2-5; D not resolved. Trimming took off 0 bases at V and 5 bases at J, with 4 bases between the two ends. CDR3 length: 12 residues. Germline CDR1 reads SGHAT; CDR2 reads FQNNGV. CDR3 nucleotide sequence: TGTGCCAGCAGCTTAGATCCCGAGACCCAGTACTTC. It translates to CASSLDPETQYF. The full variable domain, rest sourced from reference TRBV11-2 and TRBJ2-5, is EAGVAQSPRYKIIEKRQSVAFWCNPISGHATLYWYQQILGQGPKLLIQFQNNGVVDDSQLPKDRFSAERLKGVDSTLKIQPAKLEDSAVYLCASSLDPETQYFGPGTRLLVL.

This clone was seen only once. The chain combines TRBV9 with TRBJ2-7, with a possible D match to TRBD1 (6 bases). Germline loops: CDR1 SGDLS, CDR2 YYNGEE. CDR3 length: 16 amino acids. Trimming stripped 2 bases from V and 3 bases from J, with 18 bases between. CDR3 amino acids: CASSVQGIRVYYEQYF. Here the CDR3 DNA reads TGTGCCAGCAGCGTTCAGGGGATCCGGGTCTACTACGAGCAGTACTTC.

The chain uses TRBV4-1 and TRBJ2-7; D gene uncertain. This CDR3 has 14 residues. The V end was cut by 0 bases, the J end by 6 bases, with 12 bases between. Looked up from germline, CDR1 is MGHRA and CDR2 is YSYEKL. As DNA, the CDR3 is TGCGCCAGCAGCCAAGATCCCTTGGGCCGCGAGCAGTACTTC. It codes for CASSQDPLGREQYF.

The chain links TRBV5-4 to TRBJ1-1; D not certain. V was cut by 0 bases and J by 0 bases, with 9 bases left in between. There are 15 residues in the CDR3. Germline V CDR1 and CDR2: SGHNT, YYREEE (reference sequence). The CDR3 DNA reads as TGTGCCAGCAGCTTGGACCCACCGTTGAACACTGAAGCTTTCTTT. Its translation is CASSLDPPLNTEAFF. The entire variable domain, with the rest obtained from reference TRBV5-4 and TRBJ1-1, is as follows: ETGVTQSPTHLIKTRGQQVTLRCSSQSGHNTVSWYQQALGQGPQFIFQYYREEENGRGNFPPRFSGLQFPNYSSELNVNALELDDSALYLCASSLDPPLNTEAFFGQGTRLTVV.

This clone was observed a single time. The chain is built from TRBV6-6 and TRBJ2-7; the match to TRBD1 covers 8 bases. The CDR3 runs to 15 residues. Germline CDR1 MNHNY, CDR2 SVGAGI (reference sequence). J was trimmed by 5 bases and V by 0 bases; bases with no gene match: 6. CDR3 DNA sequence: TGTGCCAGCAGTTACTCTCAGACAGGGGCCCACGAGCAGTACTTC. Its translation: CASSYSQTGAHEQYF.

The V gene is TRBV18, the J gene TRBJ2-7, with D perhaps TRBD1 (5 bases). The V and J ends lost 3 bases and 10 bases respectively, with 13 bases between them. Per the germline V gene, CDR1 is KGHSH and CDR2 is LQKENI. The CDR3 is made up of 12 amino acids. The CDR3 is CASSPRQGEQYF. As DNA, the CDR3 is TGTGCCAGCTCACCTCGGCAGGGCGAACAGTACTTC.

This clone was detected a few times. This sequence joins TRBV6-5 and TRBJ1-3; the D is unclear. Per germline, CDR1 MNHEY and CDR2 SVGAGI. CDR3 size: 13 residues. Trimming removed 6 bases at V and 0 bases at J, with 6 bases between. In nucleotides, the CDR3 is TGTGCCAGCAGGGAAAACTCTGGAAACACCATATATTTT. Residues: CASRENSGNTIYF.